The 10 T cell receptor beta chains listed next were all sequenced from one sample in a study of blood T cell repertoires in COVID-19. Clones were sequenced by immunoSEQ multiplex PCR, and TCRdb holds only the in-frame ones, with some missing. The sample contains fewer than 250,000 clones, about 86% of which appear only once. The sequenced material came from PBMCs or T cells enriched from blood (not recorded which). The source of these receptors is a woman aged 40 to 50 with acute COVID-19.

This clone appeared a single time. This sequence joins TRBV7-3 and TRBJ2-1, with TRBD2 matching over 15 bases. This CDR3 contains 15 residues. Trimming removed 5 bases from V and 8 bases from J; junction bases left unmatched: 4. The V gene's germline CDR1 is SGHTA and CDR2 FQGTGA. The CDR3 reads CASSPGTSGRYEQFF. The CDR3 nucleotides read TGTGCCAGCAGCCCCGGGACTAGCGGGAGGTATGAGCAGTTCTTC. The variable domain in full, with the rest retrieved from reference TRBV7-3 and TRBJ2-1, is GAGVSQTPSNKVTEKGKYVELRCDPISGHTALYWYRQSLGQGPEFLIYFQGTGAADDSGLPNDRFFAVRPEGSVSTLKIQRTERGDSAVYLCASSPGTSGRYEQFFGPGTRLTVL.

The chain employs TRBV10-3 and TRBJ1-1, with TRBD1 identical over 7 bases. V lost 2 bases and J lost 5; bases outside the gene matches: 8. This CDR3 has 15 amino acids. Germline values: CDR1 ENHRY, CDR2 SYGVKD. CDR3 loop: CAISETGEPRTEAFF. For the CDR3, the DNA is TGTGCCATCAGTGAGACAGGGGAGCCGAGAACTGAAGCTTTCTTT.

This chain links TRBV24-1 with TRBJ2-2; 11 bases are a match to TRBD1. The V and J ends lost 4 bases and 5 bases, in that order; junction bases with no gene match: 5. The CDR3 contains 16 residues. The V gene's germline CDR1 is KGHDR and CDR2 SFDVKD. CDR3 bases: TGTGCCACCAGTGAAGGACAGGGGGCCGGAACCGGGGAGCTGTTTTTT. Protein product: CATSEGQGAGTGELFF.

The genes are TRBV29-1 and TRBJ1-2, with TRBD1 matching over 7 bases. Germline V gene lookup returns CDR1 SQVTM and CDR2 ANQGSEA. V lost 6 bases and J lost 6; bases outside the gene matches: 7. The CDR3 sequence is 12 residues long. The CDR3 nucleotides read TGCAGCGTGGAGAGACAGGGAGATGGCTACACCTTC. As protein: CSVERQGDGYTF.

The CDR3 DNA is TGTGCCAGTAGTCCCCTAACCGGCACAGATACGCAGTATTTT. Protein: CASSPLTGTDTQYF. J is TRBJ2-3 and V is TRBV19; no definite D call. The CDR3 is 14 amino acids. Germline V CDR1 and CDR2: LNHDA, SQIVND (reference sequence). The V and J ends lost 5 bases and 1 base respectively, with 10 bases between them. Full variable domain (outside the CDR3, taken from reference TRBV19 and TRBJ2-3): DGGITQSPKYLFRKEGQNVTLSCEQNLNHDAMYWYRQDPGQGLRLIYYSQIVNDFQKGDIAEGYSVSREKKESFPLTVTSAQKNPTAFYLCASSPLTGTDTQYFGPGTRLTVL.

The table lists this clone with a count of one. The rearrangement joins TRBV19 to TRBJ2-5, with 12 bases identical to TRBD2. The V gene end was trimmed by 3 bases and the J gene end by 4 bases; junction bases not matched to a gene: 12. This CDR3 is built from 18 residues. Germline V CDR1 and CDR2: LNHDA, SQIVND (reference sequence). This chain's CDR3 is CASSIRGLAGGPRETQYF. CDR3 in DNA: TGTGCCAGTAGTATCAGGGGCCTAGCGGGAGGGCCGAGAGAGACCCAGTACTTC.

This sequence joins TRBV29-1 and TRBJ2-1; 8 bases line up with TRBD2. Germline trimming cut 7 bases from V and 1 base from J; bases unmatched to any gene: 6. Germline CDR1 and CDR2: SQVTM and ANQGSEA. The CDR3 is 14 residues long. The CDR3 DNA sequence: TGCAGCGCCCCGGGAGGGAGTTCCTACAATGAGCAGTTCTTC. It translates to CSAPGGSSYNEQFF.

This chain joins TRBV19 and TRBJ1-6; 8 positions match TRBD1. This CDR3 is 18 amino acids long. CDR1 is LNHDA and CDR2 is SQIVND in the germline V gene (reference sequence). V was clipped by 6 bases and J by 7 bases; unmatched bases: 17. CDR3 sequence reads: CASSRGPRGAHQNSPLHF. The CDR3, as DNA: TGTGCCAGTAGCAGGGGGCCGCGCGGAGCCCATCAGAATTCACCCCTCCACTTT.

The rearrangement uses TRBV9 and TRBJ1-2; D remains ambiguous. CDR1 and CDR2 from the germline V gene are SGDLS and YYNGEE. CDR3 length: 14 residues. The V and J ends lost 3 bases and 4 bases respectively, with 13 bases between them. The CDR3 coding sequence is TGTGCCAGCAGCGATTTGACGGGTCTCTATGGCTACACCTTC. As protein: CASSDLTGLYGYTF.

This clone showed up just once. The rearrangement uses TRBV29-1 and TRBJ2-7, with 8 bases aligning to TRBD1. The CDR3 is made up of 12 amino acids. CDR1 and CDR2 (germline): SQVTM, ANQGSEA. Trimming cost V 6 bases and J 5 bases; bases outside gene matches: 6. CDR3 sequence (DNA): TGCAGCGTCGTGGCAGGGGGCCACGAGCAGTACTTC. Its translation is CSVVAGGHEQYF.